This record covers a single T cell receptor (beta chain). Trimming pared 1 base from V and 10 bases from J, leaving 15 bases between. Germline V CDR1 and CDR2: SGHRS, YFSETQ. The CDR3 is made up of 15 amino acids. This specimen comes from a study of blood T cell repertoires in COVID-19. Overall study: Acute-phase and convalescent COVID-19 samples originated in the United States, Italy and Spain.

In the source study's methods: Estimation of nucleated cell counts was performed using reference gene primer amplification. TCRdb's table, derived via immunoSEQ multiplex PCR, lists solely in-frame clones and lacks some. V, J and clone size were drawn from that table, and D and trimming were deduced from the DNA. The sample consists of 200,000 to 300,000 clones, roughly 86% of them appearing once. This receptor was taken from a woman in her sixties or seventies who had recovered from COVID-19. Sequencing was performed on peripheral blood. The chain carries TRBV5-1 and TRBJ1-6, with a tentative D call TRBD1 (6 bases). CDR3 coding DNA: TGCGCCAGCAGCTTGTCCCAAACAGGGAGCTCACCCCTCCACTTT. Translated, it gives CASSLSQTGSSPLHF.